This T cell receptor (beta chain) was retrieved from a study of cytomegalovirus exposure and HLA in healthy donors. Study at large: Among roughly 180 million T cells, an earlier analysis found 117 million unique TCR beta sequences. Unique TCRs numbering around 80 million, obtained from HLA-typed donors, made up an early data release. The study's findings and limits: Altogether, some 170 TCR beta chains were recorded as cytomegalovirus-associated.

Vbeta (60) and Jbeta (13) primers were used in the PCR. The table came from immunoSEQ multiplex PCR; TCRdb's copy has only in-frame clones and leaves some out. The data include about 54,000 clones; the top ten clones carry approximately 7%. Worth noting for this clone: The target antigen is unknown.

The CDR3 length is 15 residues. V trimming: 5 bases; J trimming: 3 bases; junction bases outside the gene matches: 5. Germline CDR1 is SSHAT and CDR2 is FNYEAQ (reference sequence). The receptor's source is a woman in her forties in good health and CMV-seronegative. This chain links TRBV7-7 with TRBJ2-2; TRBD2 agrees at 8 bases. Specimen: PBMCs. The CDR3 sequence is CASSPGTSDTGELFF. In nucleotides, the CDR3 is TGTGCCAGCAGCCCCGGGACTAGTGACACCGGGGAGCTGTTTTTT.